The rows below give T cell receptor beta chains drawn from one sample of a study of T cell responses to AZD1222 COVID-19 vaccine. The protocol was immunoSEQ multiplex PCR, while the TCRdb copy is restricted to in-frame clones and leaves out a portion. Of about 110,000 clones listed, around 95% are singletons. This specimen consisted of peripheral blood, obtained on day 0 of AZD1222 vaccination. Receptors were obtained from an adult in good health. Each CDR3 is given without its conserved first and last residue. Only some rows state a clone size, as once, few, many or a class for expanded clones.

abundance	v_gene	j_gene	CDR3aa
-	TRBV9	TRBJ1-1	ASSVAKDLTGTEAF
-	TRBV6-6	TRBJ2-7	AIGGTGGREQY
-	TRBV28	TRBJ2-1	ASSSGLAGVGSYNEQF
-	TRBV7-9	TRBJ1-6	ASSRGITGPLH
-	TRBV6-5	TRBJ1-3	ATLADSGNTIY
-	TRBV19	TRBJ2-2	ASEVNGELF
-	TRBV29-1	TRBJ1-1	SVESRTEAF
few	TRBV7-9	TRBJ2-6	ASSVTESKSGANVLT
-	TRBV6-5	TRBJ1-4	AIRDRVNEKLF
-	TRBV7-2	TRBJ1-1	ASSPRSGMNTEAF
-	TRBV7-2	TRBJ2-2	ASSSPGLADNTGELF
-	TRBV6-6	TRBJ1-2	ASSYYRGRDYGYT
few	TRBV7-9	TRBJ2-3	ASSLGLYTDTQY
-	TRBV28	TRBJ2-7	ASSPGYEQY
-	TRBV6-5	TRBJ1-2	ASRAPNRDRHGYT
-	TRBV29-1	TRBJ2-5	SVEYMGETQY
once	TRBV28	TRBJ1-6	ASSFGSGASPLH
once	TRBV18	TRBJ1-1	ASSPRTLNTEAF
once	TRBV29-1	TRBJ1-1	SVVKGRYTEAF
once	TRBV2	TRBJ1-4	ASRVSGGSNEKLF
-	TRBV27	TRBJ2-3	ASSLTRENTQY
-	TRBV6-6	TRBJ1-1	ASSAGGGISTEAF
-	TRBV6-2/TRBV6-3	TRBJ2-2	ASSYTGAGTGELF
-	TRBV2	TRBJ1-5	ASRTGGAGNQPQH
-	TRBV5-4	TRBJ1-1	ASSRWAGGVNTEAF
-	TRBV4-3	TRBJ1-1	ASKGKGEYTEAF
-	TRBV28	TRBJ1-2	ASSSPQGKGYGYT
-	TRBV27	TRBJ2-1	ASSLLGGAGEQF
-	TRBV19	TRBJ1-5	ASSKGGQGAQPQH
-	TRBV7-9	TRBJ1-5	ASSLLYSNQPQH
-	TRBV2	TRBJ2-3	ASSVLGGGGVDTQY
-	TRBV29-1	TRBJ2-3	SAQMDPTGTDTQY
-	TRBV28	TRBJ2-3	ASSLLLRQVDDTQY
-	TRBV19	TRBJ1-1	ASSTGGNTEAF
-	TRBV7-2	TRBJ1-2	ASSLQTNYGYT
-	TRBV7-9	TRBJ1-5	ASSHLDQPQH
-	TRBV20-1	TRBJ1-2	SASGQFTNYGYT
-	TRBV7-3	TRBJ1-1	ASSQTGGGTEAF
-	TRBV7-9	TRBJ1-6	ASSPGFRSYNSPLH
few	TRBV2	TRBJ1-2	ASSEVRTAYGYT
-	TRBV11-2	TRBJ1-1	ASSLDQGLGAF
-	TRBV11-1	TRBJ1-1	ASSSFDGPNTEAF
once	TRBV19	TRBJ1-4	ASSDRGWEKLF
-	TRBV7-2	TRBJ2-4	ASSSQRGNIQY